One sample yielded the 6 T cell receptor beta chains listed below, sequenced in a study of T cells in Graves' hyperthyroidism and ophthalmopathy. From RNA transcripts, TCR beta CDR3 regions were amplified. When the TCR CDR3 underwent first-round RT-PCR, the HTBI primer set was used. TCRdb reprocessed the multiplex PCR reads via MiXCR and lists one record per CDR3 protein. Here the sample spans around 700,000 distinct CDR3 sequences, around a sixth being singletons. The sequenced sample consisted of blood. These receptors were collected from a woman aged 45-65 years with Graves' hyperthyroidism that later progressed to Graves' ophthalmopathy.

This clonotype showed up many times. The rearrangement links TRBV5-1 to TRBJ2-1, with TRBD1 matching 10 bases. CDR3 length equals 14 residues. Trimming removed 9 bases from V and 5 bases from J; junction bases left unmatched: 8. Germline CDR1 SGHRS, CDR2 YFSETQ. CDR3 sequence (DNA): TGCGCCACCGCGACAGGGGGCAGGAACAATGAGCAGTTCTTC. Translation gives CATATGGRNNEQFF.

The J gene is TRBJ1-2, the V gene TRBV20-1, with D hard to call. CDR3 size: 11 residues. The germline V gene has CDR1 DFQATT and CDR2 SNEGSKA (reference sequence). V was cut by 3 bases and J by 8 bases, with 10 bases left in between. The CDR3 coding sequence is TGCAGTGCTAGTCAGGCGGGGGGCTACACCTTC. As protein: CSASQAGGYTF.

This clonotype has ten or more counts. The V and J genes are TRBV7-3 and TRBJ1-4; D call uncertain. The CDR3 loop spans 15 amino acids. Per germline, CDR1 SGHTA and CDR2 FQGTGA. V was cut by 2 bases and J by 7 bases, with 14 bases left in between. The CDR3 nucleotides are TGTGCCAGCAGCTTATTGGCACCATGGGGTGAAAAACTGTTTTTT. It is translated as CASSLLAPWGEKLFF. Looking up the rest from reference TRBV7-3 and TRBJ1-4 gives the full variable domain: GAGVSQTPSNKVTEKGKYVELRCDPISGHTALYWYRQSLGQGPEFLIYFQGTGAADDSGLPNDRFFAVRPEGSVSTLKIQRTERGDSAVYLCASSLLAPWGEKLFFGSGTQLSVL.

A remark on this clonotype: A much larger clone lies a single base off, so this may be a read error. The rearrangement links TRBV30 to TRBJ2-2; 7 bases are a match to TRBD2. Germline loops: CDR1 GTSNPN, CDR2 SVGIG (reference sequence). The length of the CDR3 is 13 residues. CDR3 nucleotides: TGTGCCCGGAGCGGGGCGAACACCGGGGAGCTGTTTTTT. It codes for CARSGANTGELFF. Full variable domain (rest looked up from reference TRBV30 and TRBJ2-2): SQTIHQWPATLVQPVGSPLSLECTVEGTSNPNLYWYRQAAGRGLQLLFYSVGIGQISSEVPQNLSASRPQDRQFILSSKKLLLSDSGFYLCARSGANTGELFFGEGSRLTVL.

As for this clonotype: With a much larger clone just one base away, this may be a read error. This chain joins TRBV3-1 and TRBJ1-1; D remains ambiguous. The germline gives CDR1 LGHDT, CDR2 YNNKEL (reference sequence). CDR3 size: 14 residues. The DNA for the CDR3 is TGTGCCAGCAGCCGGCCGGGAGTTGGCACTGAAGCTCTCTTT. It yields the protein CASSRPGVGTEALF.

This chain joins TRBV19 and TRBJ1-5; D may be TRBD1 (5 bases). The CDR3 runs 15 residues. CDR1 is LNHDA, CDR2 SQIVND, per germline (reference sequence). Trimming left V 6 bases short and J 4 bases short, with 16 bases between. The CDR3 here is CASRGGGGGNQPQHF. The CDR3 DNA follows: TGTGCCAGTAGGGGTGGCGGGGGAGGAAATCAGCCCCAGCATTTT.